The sequence of this T cell receptor (beta chain) was determined in a study of cytomegalovirus exposure and HLA in healthy donors. Repertoires were generated with immunoSEQ multiplex PCR, while TCRdb's copy carries only in-frame clones and drops some. The table has some 130,000 clones, approximately 87% seen once. Turning to this clone: Its antigen remains unknown.

Study outcomes and limitations: The authors confirmed in vitro that a few CMV-associated chains were specific for CMV antigens. It was 160 or so TCR beta chains that were listed as cytomegalovirus-associated. For cytomegalovirus status, the classifier reportedly gave diagnoses with high specificity and sensitivity.

This TCR came from a man between 18 and 29 years old in good health and CMV-seronegative. Sequencing was carried out using PBMCs.

The DNA of the CDR3 is TGTGCCAGCAGCGCTGACCTCTTAGCGGGGAAAGAGACCCAGTACTTC. Translated, it gives CASSADLLAGKETQYF. This chain links TRBV9 with TRBJ2-5; 8 nucleotides line up with TRBD2. The trim removed 3 bases at V and 3 bases at J, leaving 10 bases unmatched. This CDR3 is 16 amino acids long. Germline CDR1 SGDLS, CDR2 YYNGEE.